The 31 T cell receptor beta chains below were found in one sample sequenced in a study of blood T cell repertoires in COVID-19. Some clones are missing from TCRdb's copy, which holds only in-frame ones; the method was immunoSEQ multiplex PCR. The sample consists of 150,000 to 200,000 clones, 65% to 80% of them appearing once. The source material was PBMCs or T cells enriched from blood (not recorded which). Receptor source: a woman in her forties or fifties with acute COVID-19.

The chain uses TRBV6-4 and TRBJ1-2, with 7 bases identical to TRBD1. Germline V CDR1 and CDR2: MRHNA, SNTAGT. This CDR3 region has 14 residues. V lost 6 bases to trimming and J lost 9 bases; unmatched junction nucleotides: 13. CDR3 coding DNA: TGTGCCAGCAGCTCGGACAGGACGTCTTTCCGCTACACCTTC. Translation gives CASSSDRTSFRYTF.

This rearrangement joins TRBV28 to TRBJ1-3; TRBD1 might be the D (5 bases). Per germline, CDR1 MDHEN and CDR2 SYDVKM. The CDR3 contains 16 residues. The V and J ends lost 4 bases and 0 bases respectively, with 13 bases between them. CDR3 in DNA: TGTGCCAGCAGTTGGGGGGGGAGAAGCTCTGGAAACACCATATATTTT. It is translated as CASSWGGRSSGNTIYF. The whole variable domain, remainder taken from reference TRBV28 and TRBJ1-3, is DVKVTQSSRYLVKRTGEKVFLECVQDMDHENMFWYRQDPGLGLRLIYFSYDVKMKEKGDIPEGYSVSREKKERFSLILESASTNQTSMYLCASSWGGRSSGNTIYFGEGSWLTVV.

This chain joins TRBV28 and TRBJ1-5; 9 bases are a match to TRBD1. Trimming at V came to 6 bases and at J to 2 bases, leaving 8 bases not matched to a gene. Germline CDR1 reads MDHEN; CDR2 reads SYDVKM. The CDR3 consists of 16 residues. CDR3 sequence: CASRQPGQGRNQPQHF. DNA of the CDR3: TGTGCCAGCAGGCAACCGGGACAGGGACGCAATCAGCCCCAGCATTTT. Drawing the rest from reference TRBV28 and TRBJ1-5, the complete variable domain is DVKVTQSSRYLVKRTGEKVFLECVQDMDHENMFWYRQDPGLGLRLIYFSYDVKMKEKGDIPEGYSVSREKKERFSLILESASTNQTSMYLCASRQPGQGRNQPQHFGDGTRLSIL.

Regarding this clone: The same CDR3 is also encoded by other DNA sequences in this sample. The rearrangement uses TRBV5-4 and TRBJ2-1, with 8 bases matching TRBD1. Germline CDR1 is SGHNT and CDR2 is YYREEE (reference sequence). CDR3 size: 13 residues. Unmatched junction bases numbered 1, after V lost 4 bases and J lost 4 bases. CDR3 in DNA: TGTGCCAGCAGCGGACAGGGATACAATGAGCAGTTCTTC. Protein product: CASSGQGYNEQFF.

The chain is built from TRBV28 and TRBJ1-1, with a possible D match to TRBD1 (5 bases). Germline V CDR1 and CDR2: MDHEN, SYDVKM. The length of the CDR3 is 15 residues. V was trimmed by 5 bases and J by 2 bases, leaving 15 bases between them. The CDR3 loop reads CASSSRGTANTEAFF. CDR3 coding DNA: TGTGCCAGCAGTAGCCGCGGGACCGCCAACACTGAAGCTTTCTTT. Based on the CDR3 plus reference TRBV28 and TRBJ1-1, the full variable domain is DVKVTQSSRYLVKRTGEKVFLECVQDMDHENMFWYRQDPGLGLRLIYFSYDVKMKEKGDIPEGYSVSREKKERFSLILESASTNQTSMYLCASSSRGTANTEAFFGQGTRLTVV.

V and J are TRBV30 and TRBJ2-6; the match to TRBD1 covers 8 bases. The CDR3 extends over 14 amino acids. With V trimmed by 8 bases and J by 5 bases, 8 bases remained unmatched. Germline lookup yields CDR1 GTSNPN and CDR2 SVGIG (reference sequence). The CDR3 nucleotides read TGTGCCGTAACAACAGGGGGGCGGGCCAACGTCCTGACTTTC. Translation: CAVTTGGRANVLTF.

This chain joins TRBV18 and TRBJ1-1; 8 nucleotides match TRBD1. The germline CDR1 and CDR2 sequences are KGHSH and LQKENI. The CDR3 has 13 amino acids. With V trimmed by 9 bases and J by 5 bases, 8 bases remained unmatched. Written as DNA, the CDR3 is TGTGCCAGTCTTACAGGGGGTCGGACTGAAGCTTTCTTT. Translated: CASLTGGRTEAFF.

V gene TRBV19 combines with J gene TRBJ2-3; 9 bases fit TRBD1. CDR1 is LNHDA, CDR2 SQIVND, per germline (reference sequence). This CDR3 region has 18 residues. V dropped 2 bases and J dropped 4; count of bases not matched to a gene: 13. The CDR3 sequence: CASSIQYPGTGTSDTQYF. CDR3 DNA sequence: TGTGCCAGTAGTATACAATACCCCGGGACAGGGACTTCAGATACGCAGTATTTT.

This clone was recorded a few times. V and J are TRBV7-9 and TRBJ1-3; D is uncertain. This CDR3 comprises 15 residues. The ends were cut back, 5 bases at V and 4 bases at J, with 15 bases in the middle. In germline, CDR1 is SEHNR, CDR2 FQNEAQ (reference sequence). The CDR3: CASSPFVPTGNTIYF. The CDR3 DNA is TGTGCCAGCAGCCCATTCGTGCCCACAGGAAACACCATATATTTT.

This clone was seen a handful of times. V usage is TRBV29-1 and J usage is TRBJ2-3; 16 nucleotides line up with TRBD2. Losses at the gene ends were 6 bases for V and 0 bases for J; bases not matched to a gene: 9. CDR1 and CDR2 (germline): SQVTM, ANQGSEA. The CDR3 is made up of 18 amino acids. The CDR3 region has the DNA TGCAGCGTCACCGGGACTAGCGGGGGGGTCCGGAGCACAGATACGCAGTATTTT. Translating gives CSVTGTSGGVRSTDTQYF.

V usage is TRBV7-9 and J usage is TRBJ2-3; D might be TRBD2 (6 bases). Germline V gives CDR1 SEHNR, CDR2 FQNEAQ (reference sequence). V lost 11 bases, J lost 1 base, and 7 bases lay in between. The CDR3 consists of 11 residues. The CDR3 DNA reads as TGTGCCGGGGAGGGCACAGATACGCAGTATTTT. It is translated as CAGEGTDTQYF.

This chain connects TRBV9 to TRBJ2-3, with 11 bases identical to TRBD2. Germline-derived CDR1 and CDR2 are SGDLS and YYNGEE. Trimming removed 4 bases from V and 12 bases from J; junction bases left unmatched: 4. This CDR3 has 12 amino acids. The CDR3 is CASSPRLAGQYF. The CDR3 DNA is TGTGCCAGCAGCCCCCGACTAGCGGGACAGTATTTT.

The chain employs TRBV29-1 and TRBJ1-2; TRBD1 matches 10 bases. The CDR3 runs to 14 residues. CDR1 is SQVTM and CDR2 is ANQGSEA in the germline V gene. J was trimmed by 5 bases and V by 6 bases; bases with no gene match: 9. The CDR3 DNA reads TGCAGCGTGGGGGGACAGGGGTGGCGGTATGGCTACACCTTC. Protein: CSVGGQGWRYGYTF.

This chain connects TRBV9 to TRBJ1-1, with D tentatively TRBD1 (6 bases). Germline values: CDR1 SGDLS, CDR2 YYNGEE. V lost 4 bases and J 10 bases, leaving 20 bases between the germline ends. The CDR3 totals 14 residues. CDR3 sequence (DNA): TGTGCCAGCAGCCATGGGGGGGCTGGGCAAAGAGCTTTCTTT. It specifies CASSHGGAGQRAFF.

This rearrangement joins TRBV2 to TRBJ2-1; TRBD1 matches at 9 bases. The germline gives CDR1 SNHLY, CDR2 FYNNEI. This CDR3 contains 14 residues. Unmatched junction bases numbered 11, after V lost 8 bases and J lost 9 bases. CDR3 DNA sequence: TGTGCCAGCGTATTCACAGGGGGCGCGACTGAGCAGTTCTTC. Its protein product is CASVFTGGATEQFF.

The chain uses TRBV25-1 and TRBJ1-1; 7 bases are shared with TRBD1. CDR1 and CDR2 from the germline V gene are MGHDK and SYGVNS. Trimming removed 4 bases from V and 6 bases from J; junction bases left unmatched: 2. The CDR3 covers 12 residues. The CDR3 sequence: CASSADRAEAFF. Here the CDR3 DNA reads TGTGCCAGCAGTGCCGACAGGGCTGAAGCTTTCTTT. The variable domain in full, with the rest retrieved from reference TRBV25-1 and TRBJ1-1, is EADIYQTPRYLVIGTGKKITLECSQTMGHDKMYWYQQDPGMELHLIHYSYGVNSTEKGDLSSESTVSRIRTEHFPLTLESARPSHTSQYLCASSADRAEAFFGQGTRLTVV.

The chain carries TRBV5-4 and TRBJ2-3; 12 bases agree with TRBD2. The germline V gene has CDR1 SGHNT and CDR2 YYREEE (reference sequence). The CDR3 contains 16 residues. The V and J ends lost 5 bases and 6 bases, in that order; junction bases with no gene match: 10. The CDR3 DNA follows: TGTGCCAGCAGATCGACTAGCGGGGGCCGCCTTGATACGCAGTATTTT. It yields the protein CASRSTSGGRLDTQYF.

CDR3 amino acids: CASRLGGAGSYEQYV. CDR3 sequence (DNA): TGTGCCAGCAGGCTCGGGGGGGCTGGTAGCTACGAGCAGTACGTC. V and J are TRBV28 and TRBJ2-7, with TRBD2 matching over 8 bases. With V trimmed by 6 bases and J by 3 bases, 10 bases remained unmatched. Germline V gene sequence: CDR1 MDHEN, CDR2 SYDVKM. The CDR3 extends over 15 amino acids.

The CDR3 here is CASSEGTGYYEQYV. The CDR3 DNA reads as TGTGCCAGCTCTGAGGGGACAGGCTACTACGAGCAGTACGTC. This chain links TRBV18 with TRBJ2-7; 8 bases match TRBD1. Germline loops: CDR1 KGHSH, CDR2 LQKENI. The CDR3 consists of 14 residues. V shed 6 bases and J 3 bases; nucleotides not matched to a gene: 7.

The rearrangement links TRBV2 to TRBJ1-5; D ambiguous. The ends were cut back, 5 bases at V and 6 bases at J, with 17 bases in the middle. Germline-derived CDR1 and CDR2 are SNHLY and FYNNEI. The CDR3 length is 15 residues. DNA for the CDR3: TGTGCCAGCAGTCGGGTCACCACGGCTGGTCAGCCCCAGCATTTT. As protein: CASSRVTTAGQPQHF.

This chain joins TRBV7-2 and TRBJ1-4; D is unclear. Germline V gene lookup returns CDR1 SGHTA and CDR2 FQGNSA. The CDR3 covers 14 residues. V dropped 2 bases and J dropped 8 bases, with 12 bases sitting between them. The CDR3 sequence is CASSLTRVSEKLFF. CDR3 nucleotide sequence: TGTGCCAGCAGCTTAACTAGGGTATCCGAAAAACTGTTTTTT.

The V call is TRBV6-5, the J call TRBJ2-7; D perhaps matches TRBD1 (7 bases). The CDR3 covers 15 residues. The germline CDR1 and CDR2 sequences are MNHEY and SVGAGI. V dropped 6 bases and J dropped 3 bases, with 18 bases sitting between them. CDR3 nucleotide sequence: TGTGCCAGCAGCCCCAAGGCGGGACAGCTCTACGAGCAGTACGTC. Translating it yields CASSPKAGQLYEQYV.

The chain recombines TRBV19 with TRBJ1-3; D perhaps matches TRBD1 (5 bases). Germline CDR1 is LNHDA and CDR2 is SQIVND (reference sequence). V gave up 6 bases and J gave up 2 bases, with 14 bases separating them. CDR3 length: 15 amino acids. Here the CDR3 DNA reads TGTGCCAGTAGCCGCGGGGGGGTTGCTGGAAACACCATATATTTT. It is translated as CASSRGGVAGNTIYF.

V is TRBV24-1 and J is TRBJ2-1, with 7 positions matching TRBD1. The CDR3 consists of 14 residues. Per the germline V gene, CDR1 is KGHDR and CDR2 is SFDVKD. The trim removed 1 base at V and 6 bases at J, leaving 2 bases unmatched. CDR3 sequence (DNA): TGTGCCACCAGTGATTTTACAGGGGTCAATGAGCAGTTCTTC. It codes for CATSDFTGVNEQFF.

The CDR3 sequence: CASSLDRPLRLGYGYTF. For the CDR3, the DNA is TGTGCCAGCAGCTTAGACAGGCCTTTAAGACTTGGCTATGGCTACACCTTC. V usage is TRBV7-8 and J usage is TRBJ1-2; D possibly corresponds to TRBD1 (5 bases). The CDR3 totals 17 residues. The V end lost 1 base, the J end lost 4 bases, and 19 bases lay between the germline ends. Germline V CDR1 and CDR2: SGHVS, FQNEAQ.

As DNA, the CDR3 is TGTGCCATTCGGCGGACAGGTTACACAGATACGCAGTATTTT. Its translation is CAIRRTGYTDTQYF. J is TRBJ2-3 and V is TRBV28; 7 nucleotides line up with TRBD1. Germline lookup yields CDR1 MDHEN and CDR2 SYDVKM. Unmatched junction bases numbered 9, after V lost 10 bases and J lost 2 bases. This CDR3 has 14 amino acids.

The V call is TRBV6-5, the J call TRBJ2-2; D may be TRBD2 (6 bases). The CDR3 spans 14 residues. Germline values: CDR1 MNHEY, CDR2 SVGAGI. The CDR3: CATNRGSNTGELFF. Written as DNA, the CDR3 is TGTGCGACGAACCGGGGGTCTAACACCGGGGAGCTGTTTTTT.

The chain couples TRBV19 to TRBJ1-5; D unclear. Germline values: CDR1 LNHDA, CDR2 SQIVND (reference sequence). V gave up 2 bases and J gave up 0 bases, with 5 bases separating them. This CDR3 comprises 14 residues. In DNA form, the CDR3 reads TGTGCCAGTAGTATAAGGAGTAGCAATCAGCCCCAGCATTTT. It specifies CASSIRSSNQPQHF. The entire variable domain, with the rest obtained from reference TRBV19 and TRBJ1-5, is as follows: DGGITQSPKYLFRKEGQNVTLSCEQNLNHDAMYWYRQDPGQGLRLIYYSQIVNDFQKGDIAEGYSVSREKKESFPLTVTSAQKNPTAFYLCASSIRSSNQPQHFGDGTRLSIL.

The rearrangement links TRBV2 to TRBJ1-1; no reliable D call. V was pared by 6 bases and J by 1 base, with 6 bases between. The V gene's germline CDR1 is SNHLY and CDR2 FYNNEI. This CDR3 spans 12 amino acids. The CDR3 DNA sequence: TGTGCCAGCAGGGAGGCGAACACTGAAGCTTTCTTT. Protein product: CASREANTEAFF.

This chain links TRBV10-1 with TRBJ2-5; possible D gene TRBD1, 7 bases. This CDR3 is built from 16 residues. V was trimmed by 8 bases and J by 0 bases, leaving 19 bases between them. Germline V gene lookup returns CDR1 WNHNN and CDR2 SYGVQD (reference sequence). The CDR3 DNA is TGCGCCAGCTCTGCTGACAGGGAGGAGTACCAAGAGACCCAGTACTTC. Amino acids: CASSADREEYQETQYF.

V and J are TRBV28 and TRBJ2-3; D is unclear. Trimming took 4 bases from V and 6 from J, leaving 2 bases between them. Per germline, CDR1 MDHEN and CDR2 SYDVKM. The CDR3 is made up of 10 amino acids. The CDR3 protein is CASSSDTQYF. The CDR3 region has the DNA TGTGCCAGCAGTTCTGATACGCAGTATTTT.